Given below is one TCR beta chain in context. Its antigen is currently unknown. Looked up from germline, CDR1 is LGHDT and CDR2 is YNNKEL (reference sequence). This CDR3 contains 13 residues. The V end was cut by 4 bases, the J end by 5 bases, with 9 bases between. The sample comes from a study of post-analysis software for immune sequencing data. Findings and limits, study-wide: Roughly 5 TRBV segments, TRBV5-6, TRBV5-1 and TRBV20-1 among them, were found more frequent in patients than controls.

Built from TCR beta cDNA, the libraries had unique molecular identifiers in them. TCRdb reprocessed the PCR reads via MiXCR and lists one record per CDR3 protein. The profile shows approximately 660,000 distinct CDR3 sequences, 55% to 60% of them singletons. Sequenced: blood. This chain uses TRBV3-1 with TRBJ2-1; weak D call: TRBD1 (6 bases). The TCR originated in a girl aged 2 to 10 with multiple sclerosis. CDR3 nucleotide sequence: TGTGCCAGCAGCCCCCACAGGGACAATGAGCAGTTCTTC. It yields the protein CASSPHRDNEQFF.